The source of this T cell receptor (beta chain) is a study of blood T cell repertoires in COVID-19. For the study at large: Researchers got acute and convalescent COVID-19 samples from the United States, Italy and Spain. PBMCs, B-cell-depleted T cells, or T cells were the source of the cDNA or gDNA that made up the material.

Measured with immunoSEQ multiplex PCR; TCRdb has only the in-frame clones, and not every one. Here the sample spans roughly 200,000 clones, about 87% being singletons. The CDR3 totals 15 residues. Unmatched junction bases numbered 2, after V lost 2 bases and J lost 8 bases. Germline V gene sequence: CDR1 MNHEY, CDR2 SVGEGT. This sequence joins TRBV6-2 or TRBV6-3 and TRBJ2-1; 14 bases align to TRBD2. The sample consisted of peripheral blood. This receptor was obtained from a man aged 70-80 years with acute or convalescent COVID-19. The CDR3 reads CASSYQTSGRDEQFF. CDR3 DNA sequence: TGTGCCAGCAGTTACCAGACTAGCGGGAGGGATGAGCAGTTCTTC.